The 5 T cell receptor beta chains below all came from one sample that was sequenced in a study of T cells in localized non-small cell lung cancer. The repertoire was sequenced with immunoSEQ multiplex PCR; TCRdb's copy has only in-frame clones and lacks some. The top ten clones hold about 1.5% of a sample with 100,000 to 150,000 clones, roughly nine tenths of them seen once. The sequencing used peripheral blood, collected before any cancer treatment. The source of these receptors is a female donor of 60 years or more with stage I lung adenocarcinoma.

The CDR3 sequence: CASSFGQGPSSYEQYF. CDR3 DNA sequence: TGTGCCAGCAGTTTCGGGCAGGGGCCGAGCTCCTACGAGCAGTACTTC. The rearrangement links TRBV27 to TRBJ2-7, with D maybe TRBD1 (6 bases). Germline-derived CDR1 and CDR2 are MNHEY and SMNVEV (reference sequence). Trimming left V 3 bases short and J 0 bases short, with 15 bases between. This CDR3 region has 16 residues.

The J gene is TRBJ2-7, the V gene TRBV27; 11 bases map to TRBD2. The V and J ends lost 2 bases and 1 base, in that order; junction bases with no gene match: 1. Per germline, CDR1 MNHEY and CDR2 SMNVEV (reference sequence). This CDR3 comprises 15 residues. In DNA, the CDR3 is TGTGCCAGCAGTTTAGTAGCGGGAGGGTCCTACGAGCAGTACTTC. It is translated as CASSLVAGGSYEQYF.

The V gene is TRBV11-3, the J gene TRBJ2-1, with 11 bases lining up with TRBD2. The length of the CDR3 is 16 residues. J was trimmed by 6 bases and V by 5 bases; bases with no gene match: 9. The germline V gene encodes CDR1 SGHNT and CDR2 YENEEA. The CDR3 spells CASSRIAGGPLNEQFF. CDR3 DNA: TGTGCCAGCAGCCGGATAGCGGGAGGGCCGCTCAATGAGCAGTTCTTC. Combining the CDR3 with reference TRBV11-3 and TRBJ2-1 gives the whole variable domain EAGVVQSPRYKIIEKKQPVAFWCNPISGHNTLYWYLQNLGQGPELLIRYENEEAVDDSQLPKDRFSAERLKGVDSTLKIQPAELGDSAVYLCASSRIAGGPLNEQFFGPGTRLTVL.

The chain employs TRBV5-4 and TRBJ2-7; D gene uncertain. From germline, CDR1 is SGHNT and CDR2 YYREEE (reference sequence). The CDR3 loop spans 14 amino acids. The V gene lost 1 base and the J gene lost 3 bases, with 11 bases spanning the gap. CDR3 DNA: TGTGCCAGCAGCTTGATCGACACCAACTACGAGCAGTACTTC. Protein: CASSLIDTNYEQYF.

J is TRBJ2-1 and V is TRBV2, with D tentatively TRBD2 (6 bases). Germline values: CDR1 SNHLY, CDR2 FYNNEI. Trimming removed 5 bases from V and 0 bases from J, with 11 bases in between. The length of the CDR3 is 15 residues. The CDR3 coding sequence is TGTGCCAGCAGTCCTAGCGCGGGCTCCTACAATGAGCAGTTCTTC. This sequence encodes CASSPSAGSYNEQFF.